This T cell receptor beta chain came from a study of shared T cell receptors in the human thymus. Method: immunoSEQ multiplex PCR; TCRdb's copy keeps in-frame clones and lacks some. The data hold under 850,000 clones, with more than 75% observed a single time. The same sample was also studied in work on human thymus T cells.

The TCR originated in a boy less than two years old with a congenital heart defect. Sequenced sample: thymocytes.

CDR3 amino acids: CASSFDRGGTEAFF. The CDR3 nucleotides read TGTGCCAGCAGTTTTGACAGGGGTGGAACTGAAGCTTTCTTT. This chain connects TRBV27 to TRBJ1-1; TRBD1 aligns across 8 bases. The germline V gene encodes CDR1 MNHEY and CDR2 SMNVEV (reference sequence). Germline trimming cut 3 bases from V and 5 bases from J; bases unmatched to any gene: 5. This CDR3 has 14 residues.